This T cell receptor (beta chain) originates from a study of cytomegalovirus exposure and HLA in healthy donors. Regarding the study as a whole: Cytomegalovirus status was reportedly diagnosed by the classifier with high sensitivity and specificity.

This table comes from immunoSEQ multiplex PCR, and its TCRdb copy is limited to in-frame clones, with some not included. This table has approximately 190,000 clones, approximately 88% appearing once. With regard to this clone: Its target is not known.

This CDR3 contains 18 residues. Trimming removed 7 bases from V and 3 bases from J; junction bases left unmatched: 21. CDR1 and CDR2 (germline): MDHEN, SYDVKM. The sequenced sample was PBMCs. This sequence joins TRBV28 and TRBJ2-7; 7 nucleotides agree with TRBD2. The source is a man aged 18 to 30 in good health and CMV-seropositive. This chain's CDR3 is CASTTRDLLREVIYEQYF. DNA for the CDR3: TGTGCCAGCACCACTAGGGACCTCCTTCGGGAGGTCATCTACGAGCAGTACTTC.